This T cell receptor (beta chain) was recovered during a study of cytotoxic CD8 clonotypes in ibrutinib-treated CLL (dated by TCRdb to the early 2020s). About the investigation overall: The cohort included about 15 treatment-naive and 11 to 12 relapsed/refractory patients; approximately 17 were IGHV unmutated. Partial responses were observed in 24 patients and complete responses in 2; after a median follow-up of 68 months, remission was maintained in approximately 14 patients and progression was observed in approximately 12. Response samples were obtained after a median of roughly eleven months of treatment, with a range of roughly 6 to 40 months. On average, each sample yielded around 230,000 productive templates and 85,000 to 95,000 productive rearrangements. Longitudinal samples were obtainable from 26 of the 86 participants in the trial. Cryopreserved peripheral blood mononuclear cells were obtained prior to treatment, at the time of response, and at either disease progression or sustained remission. Every sample from remission and from progressive disease was obtained while the patients were still on ibrutinib. Here is what the overall study found, with its caveats: An increase in clonality was observed at ibrutinib response, with clonality remaining stable during sustained remission and falling back toward baseline at progression. Lymph node repertoires were not examined, and the timing of sampling was not matched between patients in sustained remission and those whose disease progressed. At baseline, clonality was higher than in age-matched healthy donors and showed a strong correlation with circulating CD8+ T-cell counts. Public clonotypes were rare and either shrank or stayed stable during treatment, and the rise in clonality at ibrutinib response reflected expansion of private clonotypes.

As to this clone: No cognate antigen has been identified for it. The record has no base qualities; no much larger clone is one base away.

The time point label, read with the paper, signifies: approximately 11 months on ibrutinib. Approximately 2 micrograms of genomic DNA were extracted from cryopreserved PBMCs for TCR beta library preparation. Longitudinal blood samples from CLL patients on ibrutinib monotherapy underwent high-throughput TCR beta sequencing. Patients were enrolled in a phase 2 open-label single-center ibrutinib monotherapy trial. Unmatched junction bases come to 4, with V trimmed by 4 bases and J by 3 bases. CDR1 SGHAT and CDR2 FQNNGV are derived from the germline V gene. CDR3 length: 14 amino acids, cysteine to phenylalanine. CDR3 DNA is the only sequence kept; it has 42 bases, read in frame from the first base. Each clonotype received, on average, approximately 9.9x coverage in deep resolution sequencing performed on a MiSeq, where the target depth lay between 1 in 1 million and 1 in 200,000 T cells. The immunoSEQ hsTCRB Kit was used to generate TCR beta libraries. In the paper's pipeline: Data were analyzed with ImmunoSEQ Data Assistant and ImmunoSEQ Analyzer, with V, D and J genes assigned per IMGT definitions. Clonality was computed as one minus normalized Shannon entropy of productive rearrangement frequencies, ranging from 0 to 1. Only overrepresented clonotypes making up at least 0.05% of each patient's repertoire were included in the public clonotype analysis. Thirteen repertoires from age-matched healthy donors, obtained from immuneACCESS, served as clonality controls. TCRdb retrieved this table from immuneACCESS and kept in-frame rearrangements only. Not all clones are present; in checked studies, unresolved V genes account for under half, and no reason is known for the remainder. V and J calls and clone size are as listed in that table; D and trimming were resolved from the DNA. Across this sample there are about 140,000 clones, with 60% to 80% seen only once. The biggest ten clones account for under 35% of the sample.

The V and J segments used are TRBV11-2 and TRBJ2-7, with 9 bases in between that match TRBD1. The source was PBMCs, collected after 12 months of ibrutinib treatment. This TCR was recovered from a human donor with chronic lymphocytic leukemia. The base sequence is TGTGCCAGCAGCTCCGGGACAGGGCGCTACGAGCAGTACTTC. Protein translation: CASSSGTGRYEQYF.